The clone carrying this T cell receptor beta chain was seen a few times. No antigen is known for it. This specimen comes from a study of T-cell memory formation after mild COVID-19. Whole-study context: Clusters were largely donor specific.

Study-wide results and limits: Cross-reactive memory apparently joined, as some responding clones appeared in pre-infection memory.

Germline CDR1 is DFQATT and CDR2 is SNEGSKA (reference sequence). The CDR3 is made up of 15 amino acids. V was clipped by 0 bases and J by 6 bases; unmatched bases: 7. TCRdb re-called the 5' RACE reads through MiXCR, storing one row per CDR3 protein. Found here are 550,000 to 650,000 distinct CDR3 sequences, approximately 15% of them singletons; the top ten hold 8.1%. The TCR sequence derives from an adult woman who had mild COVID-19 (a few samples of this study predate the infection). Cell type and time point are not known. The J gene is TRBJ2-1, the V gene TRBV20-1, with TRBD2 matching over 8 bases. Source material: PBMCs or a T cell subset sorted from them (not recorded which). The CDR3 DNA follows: TGCAGTGCTAGAGATCGGGGGGGGAGGTTCAATGAGCAGTTCTTC. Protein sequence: CSARDRGGRFNEQFF.